These 27 T cell receptor beta chains were all obtained from the same sample, sequenced in a study of blood T cell repertoires in COVID-19. TCRdb's copy holds only in-frame clones and misses some; the assay was immunoSEQ multiplex PCR. The sample lists around 440,000 clones, 88% seen once, with 10% to 15% in the top ten. Sample: peripheral blood. These receptors were obtained from a woman in her forties or fifties with COVID-19, enrolled during active disease.

The chain links TRBV28 to TRBJ1-6; no definite D call. Per the germline V gene, CDR1 is MDHEN and CDR2 is SYDVKM. V shed 5 bases and J shed 14 bases, with 13 bases lying between them. The CDR3 sequence is 12 residues long. CDR3 sequence: CASSPLLEALHF. Here the CDR3 DNA reads TGTGCCAGCAGTCCTCTTCTCGAGGCCCTCCACTTT.

The chain combines TRBV28 with TRBJ2-5; the D gene is possibly TRBD1 (8 bases). Germline V CDR1 and CDR2: MDHEN, SYDVKM. With 5 bases removed from V and 5 bases from J, the gap between germline ends came to 18 bases. The CDR3 is 15 amino acids. CDR3 protein: CASSVPQGGTETQYF. In DNA, the CDR3 is TGTGCCAGCAGTGTTCCACAGGGGGGGACGGAGACCCAGTACTTC. Filled out from reference TRBV28 and TRBJ2-5, the complete variable domain reads DVKVTQSSRYLVKRTGEKVFLECVQDMDHENMFWYRQDPGLGLRLIYFSYDVKMKEKGDIPEGYSVSREKKERFSLILESASTNQTSMYLCASSVPQGGTETQYFGPGTRLLVL.

The sample holds one count of this clone. The gene calls are TRBV4-1 and TRBJ2-2; no clear D gene. CDR1 is MGHRA, CDR2 YSYEKL, per germline. This CDR3 is 14 amino acids long. Trimming cost V 8 bases and J 0 bases, with 10 bases left between them. CDR3 sequence (DNA): TGCGCCAGCGCTTCCGACACGAACACCGGGGAGCTGTTTTTT. It specifies CASASDTNTGELFF.

The gene calls are TRBV6-2 or TRBV6-3 and TRBJ1-6; no clear D. The ends were cut back, 2 bases at V and 8 bases at J, with 13 bases in the middle. The CDR3 extends over 15 amino acids. Germline V gene sequence: CDR1 MNHEY, CDR2 SVGEGT. The DNA of the CDR3 is TGTGCCAGCAGTTACCCCGCGCCGTTGGATTCACCCCTCCACTTT. Protein: CASSYPAPLDSPLHF.

The V gene is TRBV18, the J gene TRBJ1-2; a possible D gene is TRBD1 (5 bases). The CDR3 is made up of 13 amino acids. Germline values: CDR1 KGHSH, CDR2 LQKENI. V dropped 1 base and J dropped 2 bases, with 5 bases sitting between them. CDR3 in amino acids: CASSPQGNYGYTF. The CDR3 DNA is TGTGCCAGCTCACCACAGGGGAACTATGGCTACACCTTC.

V is TRBV9 and J is TRBJ1-2, with 9 nucleotides matching TRBD1. Trimming at V came to 4 bases and at J to 7 bases, leaving 2 bases not matched to a gene. Germline V gives CDR1 SGDLS, CDR2 YYNGEE. The CDR3 has 12 residues. The CDR3 region is CASSSTGGGYTF. The CDR3 region has the DNA TGTGCCAGCAGCTCGACAGGGGGTGGCTACACCTTC.

This clone showed up just once. The chain joins TRBV19 to TRBJ1-2, with D perhaps TRBD1 (5 bases). This CDR3 is 17 amino acids long. Germline-derived CDR1 and CDR2 are LNHDA and SQIVND (reference sequence). Between the trimmed V and J ends, which lost 5 bases and 6 bases, there was a span of 25 bases. The DNA of the CDR3 is TGTGCCAGTAGTGAGAACGCGGGACGACCCCGATACGATGGCTACACCTTC. It specifies CASSENAGRPRYDGYTF. Combining the CDR3 with reference TRBV19 and TRBJ1-2 gives the whole variable domain DGGITQSPKYLFRKEGQNVTLSCEQNLNHDAMYWYRQDPGQGLRLIYYSQIVNDFQKGDIAEGYSVSREKKESFPLTVTSAQKNPTAFYLCASSENAGRPRYDGYTFGSGTRLTVV.

This clone was seen more than once but under ten times. The genes are TRBV7-9 and TRBJ2-2; no clear D. The CDR3 totals 14 residues. Germline CDR1 SEHNR, CDR2 FQNEAQ (reference sequence). The V gene lost 2 bases and the J gene lost 3 bases, with 7 bases spanning the gap. The CDR3 loop reads CASSLFTDTGELFF. As DNA, the CDR3 is TGTGCCAGCAGCTTATTTACAGACACCGGGGAGCTGTTTTTT.

This clone was detected once. The CDR3 DNA follows: TGCGCCAGCAGCAGACGACAGGGGGCGAACACTGAAGCTTTCTTT. Translation: CASSRRQGANTEAFF. The genes are TRBV5-1 and TRBJ1-1; 10 positions match TRBD1. V gave up 4 bases and J gave up 1 base; unmatched junction bases: 4. In germline, CDR1 is SGHRS, CDR2 YFSETQ. The CDR3 has 15 residues.

The chain couples TRBV6-5 to TRBJ2-1; 8 nucleotides match TRBD2. Germline V lookup: CDR1 MNHEY, CDR2 SVGAGI. The CDR3 is 11 residues long. Trimming cost V 6 bases and J 8 bases; bases outside gene matches: 0. CDR3 sequence: CASRAGDEQFF. Written as DNA, the CDR3 is TGTGCCAGCAGAGCGGGGGATGAGCAGTTCTTC.

This clone was picked up one time. The genes are TRBV27 and TRBJ2-1; TRBD2 agrees at 11 bases. Germline CDR1 reads MNHEY; CDR2 reads SMNVEV (reference sequence). The length of the CDR3 is 16 residues. Trimming took 2 bases from V and 4 from J; bases not matched to a gene: 4. The CDR3 nucleotides read TGTGCCAGCAGTTTAGGGACTAGCGGTGTGTACAATGAGCAGTTCTTC. Encoded protein: CASSLGTSGVYNEQFF.

The chain has TRBV11-3 and TRBJ2-7; D gene ambiguous. Trimming cost V 5 bases and J 5 bases, with 16 bases left between them. Per germline, CDR1 SGHNT and CDR2 YENEEA. This CDR3 has 14 amino acids. The CDR3 sequence is CASSKTQESHEQYF. As DNA, the CDR3 is TGTGCCAGCAGCAAGACACAAGAATCCCACGAGCAGTACTTC. Drawing the rest from reference TRBV11-3 and TRBJ2-7, the complete variable domain is EAGVVQSPRYKIIEKKQPVAFWCNPISGHNTLYWYLQNLGQGPELLIRYENEEAVDDSQLPKDRFSAERLKGVDSTLKIQPAELGDSAVYLCASSKTQESHEQYFGPGTRLTVT.

This chain connects TRBV27 to TRBJ2-1; D is undetermined. The germline V gene encodes CDR1 MNHEY and CDR2 SMNVEV (reference sequence). The CDR3 length is 12 residues. V was clipped by 5 bases and J by 1 base, with 3 bases between them. CDR3 region: CASSPSYNEQFF. CDR3 nucleotide sequence: TGTGCCAGCAGTCCGTCCTACAATGAGCAGTTCTTC.

V and J are TRBV28 and TRBJ2-3; 7 nucleotides align to TRBD1. The CDR3 extends over 13 amino acids. Trimming cost V 7 bases and J 6 bases; bases outside gene matches: 7. Germline V gene lookup returns CDR1 MDHEN and CDR2 SYDVKM. CDR3 coding DNA: TGTGCCAGCACCCCAGGGGGAGCCGATACGCAGTATTTT. Protein product: CASTPGGADTQYF.

This rearrangement joins TRBV25-1 to TRBJ2-1, with a weak D call TRBD1 (5 bases). CDR3 length: 10 residues. Germline CDR1 reads MGHDK; CDR2 reads SYGVNS. Trimming removed 7 bases at V and 9 bases at J, with 7 bases between. The CDR3 here is CASNRLEQFF. As DNA, the CDR3 is TGTGCCAGCAACAGGCTTGAGCAGTTCTTC.

The chain links TRBV7-2 to TRBJ2-7, with TRBD1 identical over 7 bases. CDR1 and CDR2 (germline): SGHTA, FQGNSA. V trimming: 1 base; J trimming: 0 bases; junction bases outside the gene matches: 3. CDR3 length: 15 amino acids. The CDR3 nucleotides read TGTGCCAGCAGCTTAGAGGGGGCCTTCTCCTACGAGCAGTACTTC. Its translation is CASSLEGAFSYEQYF.

On this clone itself: This may be a read error, as it is one base from a much larger clone. Other DNA sequences in the same sample also yield this CDR3. This chain uses TRBV6-5 with TRBJ1-1, with D maybe TRBD1 (6 bases). The ends were cut back, 4 bases at V and 1 base at J, with 7 bases in the middle. The CDR3 length is 13 residues. The germline gives CDR1 MNHEY, CDR2 SVGAGI. The CDR3: CASSLQGNTEAFF. The DNA of the CDR3 is TGTGCCAGCAGTTTACAGGGGAACACTGAAGCTTTCTTT.

The rearrangement links TRBV24-1 to TRBJ1-6; TRBD1 matches at 8 bases. V lost 3 bases to trimming and J lost 2 bases; unmatched junction nucleotides: 2. Germline CDR1 KGHDR, CDR2 SFDVKD. CDR3 size: 16 residues. CDR3 DNA: TGTGCCACCAGTGATGGACAGGGCACCTATAATTCACCCCTCCACTTT. Translated, it gives CATSDGQGTYNSPLHF.

The chain recombines TRBV28 with TRBJ2-1, with no clear D. In germline, CDR1 is MDHEN, CDR2 SYDVKM. Deletions cut 5 bases from V and 4 bases from J, with 18 bases between. The CDR3 consists of 16 residues. This chain's CDR3 is CASSIPGEKSYNEQFF. CDR3 coding DNA: TGTGCCAGCAGTATACCAGGCGAAAAATCGTACAATGAGCAGTTCTTC. Based on the CDR3 plus reference TRBV28 and TRBJ2-1, the full variable domain is DVKVTQSSRYLVKRTGEKVFLECVQDMDHENMFWYRQDPGLGLRLIYFSYDVKMKEKGDIPEGYSVSREKKERFSLILESASTNQTSMYLCASSIPGEKSYNEQFFGPGTRLTVL.

The genes are TRBV29-1 and TRBJ1-1; 9 nucleotides line up with TRBD1. There are 12 residues in the CDR3. Trimming removed 5 bases from V and 7 bases from J; junction bases left unmatched: 5. Per the germline V gene, CDR1 is SQVTM and CDR2 is ANQGSEA. CDR3 protein: CSVQRGQGEAFF. The CDR3 coding sequence is TGCAGCGTTCAACGGGGACAGGGTGAAGCTTTCTTT. The full variable domain, its missing parts supplied by reference TRBV29-1 and TRBJ1-1, is SAVISQKPSRDICQRGTSLTIQCQVDSQVTMMFWYRQQPGQSLTLIATANQGSEATYESGFVIDKFPISRPNLTFSTLTVSNMSPEDSSIYLCSVQRGQGEAFFGQGTRLTVV.

The V gene is TRBV6-1, the J gene TRBJ1-2; possibly TRBD1 for D (6 bases). In germline, CDR1 is MNHNS, CDR2 SASEGT. V lost 5 bases, J lost 3 bases, and 7 bases lay in between. The CDR3 covers 12 residues. Written as DNA, the CDR3 is TGTGCCAGCAGTTCAGGGGACTATGGCTACACCTTC. Translating it yields CASSSGDYGYTF.

This clone showed up just once. V is TRBV2 and J is TRBJ2-7; 9 nucleotides match TRBD1. Trimming cost V 6 bases and J 5 bases; bases outside gene matches: 11. CDR3 length: 15 residues. Germline V gives CDR1 SNHLY, CDR2 FYNNEI. The CDR3 reads CASSNQRDRVHEQYF. DNA of the CDR3: TGTGCCAGCAGCAATCAGAGGGACAGGGTCCACGAGCAGTACTTC.

The chain employs TRBV5-6 and TRBJ1-1; D call uncertain. Germline CDR1 reads SGHDT; CDR2 reads YYEEEE. The CDR3 extends over 12 amino acids. Trimming removed 2 bases from V and 5 bases from J, with 7 bases in between. The CDR3 loop reads CASSFGETEAFF. In DNA, the CDR3 is TGTGCCAGCAGCTTTGGGGAGACTGAAGCTTTCTTT.

On this clone itself: This CDR3 is also generated by other DNA sequences in the sample. The chain uses TRBV18 and TRBJ1-2; no clear D gene. Germline loops: CDR1 KGHSH, CDR2 LQKENI. Trimming shortened V by 3 bases and J by 3 bases, and 5 bases separated the two germline ends. The CDR3 runs to 12 residues. This CDR3 reads CASSPPDYGYTF. DNA for the CDR3: TGTGCCAGCTCACCCCCCGACTATGGCTACACCTTC.

The chain employs TRBV3-1 (or the pseudogene TRBV3-2) and TRBJ2-6, with D tentatively TRBD1 (6 bases). Trimming left V 5 bases short and J 1 base short, with 12 bases between. The CDR3 covers 16 residues. The germline V gene has CDR1 LGHDT and CDR2 YNNKEL (reference sequence). The CDR3 spells CASSSQGGSGANVLTF. The CDR3 nucleotides are TGTGCCAGCAGCTCACAAGGGGGTTCTGGGGCCAACGTCCTGACTTTC.

The rearrangement uses TRBV19 and TRBJ1-6, with D unresolved. Trimming stripped 3 bases from V and 10 bases from J, with 13 bases between. Germline V CDR1 and CDR2: LNHDA, SQIVND (reference sequence). The CDR3 contains 14 residues. The CDR3 nucleotides read TGTGCCAGTAGTATGGTCCAGCGCTGGTCACCCCTCCACTTT. It codes for CASSMVQRWSPLHF.

V is TRBV18 and J is TRBJ1-6; a possible D gene is TRBD1 (6 bases). Germline V gives CDR1 KGHSH, CDR2 LQKENI. The CDR3 is 16 residues long. V was trimmed by 0 bases and J by 7 bases, leaving 13 bases between them. CDR3 sequence: CASSPPTGSWNSPLHF. CDR3 coding DNA: TGTGCCAGCTCACCACCGACAGGTAGCTGGAATTCACCCCTCCACTTT.